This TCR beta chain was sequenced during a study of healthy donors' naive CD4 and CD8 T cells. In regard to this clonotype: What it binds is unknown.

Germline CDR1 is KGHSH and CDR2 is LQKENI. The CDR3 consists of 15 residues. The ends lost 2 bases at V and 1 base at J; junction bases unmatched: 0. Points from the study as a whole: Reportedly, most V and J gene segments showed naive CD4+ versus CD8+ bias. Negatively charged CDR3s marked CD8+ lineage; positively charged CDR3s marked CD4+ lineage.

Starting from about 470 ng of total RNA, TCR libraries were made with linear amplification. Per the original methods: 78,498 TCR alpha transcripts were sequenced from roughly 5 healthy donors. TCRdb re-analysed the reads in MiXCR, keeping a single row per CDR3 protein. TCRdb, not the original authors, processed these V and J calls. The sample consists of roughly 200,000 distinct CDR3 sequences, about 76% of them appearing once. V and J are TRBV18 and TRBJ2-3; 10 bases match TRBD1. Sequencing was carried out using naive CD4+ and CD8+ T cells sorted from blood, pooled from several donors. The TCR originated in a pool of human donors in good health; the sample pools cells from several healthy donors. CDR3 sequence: CASSPGQGGTDTQYF. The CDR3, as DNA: TGTGCCAGCTCACCAGGACAGGGGGGCACAGATACGCAGTATTTT.